This T cell receptor (beta chain) was documented in a study of T cells in Graves' hyperthyroidism and ophthalmopathy (dated by TCRdb to about 2019). The study in broad terms: Peripheral blood was sampled at the time of initial diagnosis, prior to any treatment. To identify TCR V-J signatures that set the groups apart, the researchers used a discovery cohort of more than 95 patients, made up of some 41 with Graves' ophthalmopathy and some 55 with stable Graves' hyperthyroidism. An independent validation cohort of 18 to 20 hyperthyroidism patients and about 16 patients who later progressed to ophthalmopathy tested prospective prediction of ophthalmopathy. The 100 discovery patients were randomly divided into training and test sets at a 7:3 ratio. The study also compared thyroid tissue and blood T-cell repertoires from 5 to 7 Graves' hyperthyroidism patients. Following sampling, methimazole starting at 30 mg daily was given to hyperthyroidism patients, and high-dose intravenous methylprednisolone was given to ophthalmopathy patients. The paper reports TCR Vbeta CDR3 sequencing of approximately 130 peripheral blood samples: around 45 ophthalmopathy, under 80 hyperthyroidism and around 17 progressor patients. General findings and caveats noted by the study authors: Blood samples also contained most of the expanded thyroid clonotypes (frequency above 0.001), which suggests that blood repertoires may reflect thyroid immune responses. A model built on a 13 V-J signature distinguished ophthalmopathy from stable hyperthyroidism, reaching roughly 88% sensitivity and 81% to 83% specificity in cross-validation and 80%/75% in testing. In validation, the model predicted progression to ophthalmopathy with over 65% sensitivity and approximately 72% specificity, a median of about six months before onset. No statistical method was used to fix the sample size in advance, and group allocation was not hidden from the investigators.

Hyperthyroidism patients were aged 18 to 65 years and newly diagnosed, with disease duration of less than 2 months. Any patient with an uncontrolled infection, another autoimmune disease, pregnancy or lactation was excluded. Diagnoses were based on clinical symptoms, serum thyroxine and TRAb, thyroid ultrasound and orbital computed tomography. Blood from progressor patients was drawn when they were first diagnosed with hyperthyroidism, before any ophthalmopathy symptoms appeared. PBMCs were separated from about 10 ml of fresh peripheral blood using Ficoll-Paque density gradient centrifugation. Patients classed as progressors first received a Graves' hyperthyroidism diagnosis and then went on to develop ophthalmopathy during follow-up. Total RNA was extracted using Trizol reagent, and RNA quality was assessed on an Agilent 2100 Bioanalyzer. Many counts were recorded for this clonotype. The specificity of this receptor is unknown. No much larger clone is present one base from it, and per-base qualities are unavailable.

TCR beta CDR3 regions were amplified from RNA transcripts. The TCR CDR3 was subjected to a first round of RT-PCR using the HTBI primer set and the Qiagen OneStep RT-PCR kit. Libraries were constructed in a second round of multiplex PCR, after which size selection and purification were performed. Libraries were sequenced paired-end with 100 bp reads on an Illumina HiSeq2000. The authors' pipeline ran thus. Raw data were processed with SOAPnuke, discarding reads with adapters, uncalled bases, mean Phred below 15, or no exact constant-primer or identifier match. High-quality paired reads were merged with COPE v1.2.5, and unique nucleotide sequences were defined as clonotypes. MiTCR v1.1 was used to align the clonotypes against IMGT TRBV, TRBD and TRBJ reference segments. Only V-J combinations with frequency above 0.0001, covering 99% to 99.2% of repertoires, were analysed. The TCS score was defined as F50 (clonal expansion) divided by E x V (chaos), with BLOSUM62-based TCRdist calculated between CDR3 peptides within each V-J. Welch's t-statistics and random forest reduced approximately 520 V-J features to some 14, which were used in a naive Bayes classifier (R e1071). TCRdb passed the public sequencing reads through fastp at Q25 and MiXCR, retaining productive beta sequences. Rows are unified per CDR3 protein, each entry keeping the most common DNA and genes. The V and J calls reflect TCRdb's pipeline rather than the authors' work. The sample has fewer than 400,000 distinct CDR3 sequences on record, approximately 14% of them singletons. The ten largest account for about 27% of the sample.

Material: blood. This clonotype originated in a woman aged 18-30 years with Graves' hyperthyroidism that later progressed to Graves' ophthalmopathy.

The nucleotide sequence is given as TGTGCCAGCAGCACGACGGGTATCTCCTACAATGAGCAGTTCTTC. Its translation reads: CASSTTGISYNEQFF. The rearranged segments are TRBV7-9 and TRBJ2-1; no D gene is confidently identified. CDR1 is given as SEHNR and CDR2 as FQNEAQ, both from the germline V gene (reference sequence). A distance of 11 bases separates the germline ends of V and J, which lose 5 bases and 0 bases respectively. The CDR3 measures 15 amino acids from cysteine to phenylalanine. Just CDR3 DNA is preserved here, 45 bases in frame from base 1.